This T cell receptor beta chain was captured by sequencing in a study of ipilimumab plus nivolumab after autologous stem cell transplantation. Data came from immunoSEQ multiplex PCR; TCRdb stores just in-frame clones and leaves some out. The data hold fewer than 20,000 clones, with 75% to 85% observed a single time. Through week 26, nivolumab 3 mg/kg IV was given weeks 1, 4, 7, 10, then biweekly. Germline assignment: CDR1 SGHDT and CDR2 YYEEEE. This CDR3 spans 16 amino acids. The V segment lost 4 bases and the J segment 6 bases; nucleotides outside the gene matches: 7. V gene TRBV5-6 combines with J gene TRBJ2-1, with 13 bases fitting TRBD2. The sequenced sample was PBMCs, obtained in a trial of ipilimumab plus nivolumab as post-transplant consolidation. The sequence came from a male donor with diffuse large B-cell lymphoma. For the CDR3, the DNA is TGTGCCAGCAGCCCCCAGACTAGCGGGGGGAGCAATGAGCAGTTCTTC. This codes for CASSPQTSGGSNEQFF.